This TCR beta chain was captured in a study of cytomegalovirus exposure and HLA in healthy donors. As for the study in general: Genotyping showed 81% of fewer than 500 donors falling in the Caucasian-associated ancestry cluster. General study results and limits: Later findings reportedly placed an Asian-associated ancestry cluster below the approximately 700-donor mean for N-insertions.

The PCR contained 60 Vbeta and 13 Jbeta primers. The protocol was immunoSEQ multiplex PCR, while the TCRdb copy is restricted to in-frame clones and leaves out a portion. This table has under 200,000 clones, roughly 79% appearing once. Remarks on this clone: No antigen is known for it.

V shed 4 bases, J shed 3 bases, and the junction held 6 bases outside the gene matches. The germline gives CDR1 MGHRA, CDR2 YSYEKL. CDR3 size: 15 residues. The source of this sequence is a man aged 30-40 years in good health and CMV-seronegative. The J gene is TRBJ2-5, the V gene TRBV4-1; 9 bases agree with TRBD1. The sample taken for sequencing was PBMCs. CDR3 coding DNA: TGCGCCAGCAGCCGACCGGGACAGGGAAAAGAGACCCAGTACTTC. It translates to CASSRPGQGKETQYF.